This T cell receptor (beta chain) was captured in a study of beta chain features in type 1 diabetes. Study outcomes and limitations: With patients and controls alike, PCR might favor shorter templates to an equal degree. Moderate but significant shortening of TCRB CDR3s was recorded in all four CD4+ subsets from Type 1 diabetes patients.

All of the isolated RNA was reverse transcribed, so expressed TCRB transcripts were sequenced. Each sample of naive, central memory or regulatory T cells had, on average, around 3.5 million reads. Sequencing was performed with immunoSEQ multiplex PCR; in TCRdb, only in-frame clones are kept and a portion is missing. The data contain 38,000 or so clones, around 60% of them singletons. On this clone: Its antigen remains unknown.

The CDR3 spans 14 residues. The ends lost 7 bases at V and 1 base at J; junction bases unmatched: 5. Germline V CDR1 and CDR2: MNHEY, SVGAGI. This sequence joins TRBV6-5 and TRBJ2-7, with TRBD2 identical over 9 bases. This TCR was recovered from a woman in her twenties or thirties in good health. Sequenced: Tregs from blood. The CDR3 coding sequence is TGTGCCAGCACAATTACTAGCGGGTCCTACGAGCAGTACTTC. It yields the protein CASTITSGSYEQYF.